These 3 T cell receptor beta chains were sequenced from one sample in a study of TIL therapy for anti-PD-1-resistant metastatic lung cancer. Regarding time point: pre-treatment sample, taken before nivolumab and TIL therapy. Sequencing used immunoSEQ v3. Sequencing used immunoSEQ multiplex PCR; TCRdb keeps in-frame clones, though not all of them. Of approximately 50,000 clones in the sample, approximately 78% were seen once. The sequencing used blood, collected at baseline. Receptor source: a person aged 25 to 85 with non-small cell lung cancer.

This clone has a single count. The chain joins TRBV19 to TRBJ2-5; 10 bases are a match to TRBD2. Germline-derived CDR1 and CDR2 are LNHDA and SQIVND (reference sequence). V trimming: 1 base; J trimming: 4 bases; junction bases outside the gene matches: 6. CDR3 length: 16 residues. Here the CDR3 reads CASSIGTSGRGETQYF. The DNA for the CDR3 is TGTGCCAGTAGTATAGGGACTAGCGGTAGGGGAGAGACCCAGTACTTC.

The genes are TRBV5-6 and TRBJ1-3; no clear D. CDR1 is SGHDT and CDR2 is YYEEEE in the germline V gene. Between the trimmed V and J ends, which lost 4 bases and 0 bases, there was a span of 11 bases. CDR3 length equals 15 residues. In DNA form, the CDR3 reads TGTGCCAGCAGCGAGGACGGTTTCTCTGGAAACACCATATATTTT. Amino acid sequence: CASSEDGFSGNTIYF.

V usage is TRBV30 and J usage is TRBJ1-5; a possible D gene is TRBD1 (6 bases). The V gene lost 4 bases and the J gene lost 7 bases, with 17 bases spanning the gap. Germline V gene sequence: CDR1 GTSNPN, CDR2 SVGIG (reference sequence). CDR3 length: 14 amino acids. The CDR3 nucleotides read TGTGCCTGGAATACCCCAGGGGAGGGGCAGCCCCAGCATTTT. Its protein is CAWNTPGEGQPQHF.